This T cell receptor beta chain was found in a study of blood T cells in healthy people across ages. Across the whole study: About one barcoded beta molecule per two T cells came from capture by template switching.

The second PCR ran about 6 to 12 cycles with a sample-barcoded 5' primer and J-beta primers. TCRdb re-called the 5' RACE reads with MiXCR, one entry per CDR3 protein. Altogether around 650,000 distinct CDR3 sequences are present, 40% to 45% being singletons, with the ten largest covering about 30%. Germline CDR1 reads MDHEN; CDR2 reads SYDVKM. With 6 bases clipped from V and 7 bases from J, the junction kept 8 bases outside the gene matches. The CDR3 length is 15 residues. Every sample gave at least 5 micrograms of total RNA when it was extracted. The specimen was blood. The TCR sequence derives from an elderly man in good health. The chain carries TRBV28 and TRBJ1-6; 8 nucleotides match TRBD1. CDR3 loop: CASRPRTGQNSPLHF. The CDR3 nucleotides read TGTGCCAGCAGGCCTCGGACAGGGCAGAATTCACCCCTCCACTTT.